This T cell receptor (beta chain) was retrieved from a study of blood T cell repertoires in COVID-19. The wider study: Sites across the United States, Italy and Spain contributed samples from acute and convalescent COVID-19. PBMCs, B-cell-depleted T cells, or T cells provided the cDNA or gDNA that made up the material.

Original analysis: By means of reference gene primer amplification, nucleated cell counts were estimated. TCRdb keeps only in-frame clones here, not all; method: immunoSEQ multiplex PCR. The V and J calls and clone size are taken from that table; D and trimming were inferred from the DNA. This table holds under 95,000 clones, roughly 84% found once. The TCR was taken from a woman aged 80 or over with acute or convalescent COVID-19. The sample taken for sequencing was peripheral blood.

This chain's CDR3 is CAWSVQGIYGNTIYF. For the CDR3, the DNA is TGTGCCTGGAGTGTACAGGGAATCTACGGAAACACCATATATTTT. The chain uses TRBV30 and TRBJ1-3, with D possibly matching TRBD1 (6 bases). The germline V gene encodes CDR1 GTSNPN and CDR2 SVGIG (reference sequence). Trimming pared 0 bases from V and 4 bases from J, leaving 13 bases between. The CDR3 spans 15 residues.